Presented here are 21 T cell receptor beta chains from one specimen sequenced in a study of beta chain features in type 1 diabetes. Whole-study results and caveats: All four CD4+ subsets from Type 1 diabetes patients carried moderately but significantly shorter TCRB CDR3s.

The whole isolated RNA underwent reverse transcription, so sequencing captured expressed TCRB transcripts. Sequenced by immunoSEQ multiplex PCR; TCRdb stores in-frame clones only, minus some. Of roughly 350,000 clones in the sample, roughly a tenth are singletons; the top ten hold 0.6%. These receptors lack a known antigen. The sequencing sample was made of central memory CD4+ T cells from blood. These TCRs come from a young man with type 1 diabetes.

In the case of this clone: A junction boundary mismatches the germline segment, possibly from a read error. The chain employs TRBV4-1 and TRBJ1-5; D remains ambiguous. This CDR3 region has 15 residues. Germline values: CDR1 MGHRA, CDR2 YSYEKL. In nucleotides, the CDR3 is TGTGCCAGCAGCCAAAAGGGCTTTAGCAATCAGCCCCAGCATTTT. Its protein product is CASSQKGFSNQPQHF.

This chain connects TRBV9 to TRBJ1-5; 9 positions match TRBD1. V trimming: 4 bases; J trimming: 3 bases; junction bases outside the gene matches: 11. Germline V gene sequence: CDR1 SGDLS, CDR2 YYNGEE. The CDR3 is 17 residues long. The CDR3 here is CASSSGGGTGLNQPQHF. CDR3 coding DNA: TGTGCCAGCAGCTCCGGCGGGGGGACAGGGCTCAATCAGCCCCAGCATTTT.

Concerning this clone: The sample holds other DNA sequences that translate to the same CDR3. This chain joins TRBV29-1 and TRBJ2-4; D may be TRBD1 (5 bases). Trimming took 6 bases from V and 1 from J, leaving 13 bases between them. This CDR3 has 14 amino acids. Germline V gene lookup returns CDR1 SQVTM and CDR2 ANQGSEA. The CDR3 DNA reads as TGCAGCGTCGCCAGGGTTGGGGCCAAAAACATTCAGTACTTC. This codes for CSVARVGAKNIQYF.

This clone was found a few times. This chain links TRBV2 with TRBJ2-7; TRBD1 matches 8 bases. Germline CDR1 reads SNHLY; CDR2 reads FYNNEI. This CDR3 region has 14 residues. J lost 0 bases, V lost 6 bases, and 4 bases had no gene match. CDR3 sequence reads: CASRRQGSSYEQYF. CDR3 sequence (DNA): TGTGCCAGCAGGCGACAGGGGAGCTCCTACGAGCAGTACTTC.

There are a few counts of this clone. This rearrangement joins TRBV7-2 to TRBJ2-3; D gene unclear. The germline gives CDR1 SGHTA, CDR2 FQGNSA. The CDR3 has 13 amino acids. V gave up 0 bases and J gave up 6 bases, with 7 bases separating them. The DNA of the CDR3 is TGTGCCAGCAGCTTAGCCTCACTTGATACGCAGTATTTT. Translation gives CASSLASLDTQYF.

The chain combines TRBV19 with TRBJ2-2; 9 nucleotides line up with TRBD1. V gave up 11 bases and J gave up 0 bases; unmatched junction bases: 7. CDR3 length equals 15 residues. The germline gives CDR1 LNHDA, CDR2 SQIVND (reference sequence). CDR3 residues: CASTGGGSNTGELFF. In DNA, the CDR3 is TGTGCCTCCACAGGGGGCGGATCGAACACCGGGGAGCTGTTTTTT. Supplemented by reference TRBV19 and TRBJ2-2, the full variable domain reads DGGITQSPKYLFRKEGQNVTLSCEQNLNHDAMYWYRQDPGQGLRLIYYSQIVNDFQKGDIAEGYSVSREKKESFPLTVTSAQKNPTAFYLCASTGGGSNTGELFFGEGSRLTVL.

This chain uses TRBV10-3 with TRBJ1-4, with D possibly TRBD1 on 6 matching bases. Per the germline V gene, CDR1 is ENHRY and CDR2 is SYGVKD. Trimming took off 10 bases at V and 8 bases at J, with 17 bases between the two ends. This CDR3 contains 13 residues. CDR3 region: CASAGAPGEKLFF. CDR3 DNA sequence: TGTGCCAGCGCGGGGGCGCCGGGGGAAAAACTGTTTTTT.

CDR3 sequence reads: CASSLEAGANVLTF. The CDR3 bases are TGTGCCAGCAGTCTAGAGGCTGGGGCCAACGTCCTGACTTTC. The rearrangement joins TRBV7-8 to TRBJ2-6; no clear D gene. V lost 6 bases to trimming and J lost 2 bases, with 8 bases between them. This CDR3 is built from 14 residues. From germline, CDR1 is SGHVS and CDR2 FQNEAQ.

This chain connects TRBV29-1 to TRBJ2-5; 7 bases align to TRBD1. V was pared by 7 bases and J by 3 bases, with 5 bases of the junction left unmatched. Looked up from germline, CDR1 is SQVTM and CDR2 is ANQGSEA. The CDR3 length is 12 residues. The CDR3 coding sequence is TGCAGCGCCAGAACAGGGGAAGAGACCCAGTACTTC. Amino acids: CSARTGEETQYF. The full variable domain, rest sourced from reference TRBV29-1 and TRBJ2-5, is SAVISQKPSRDICQRGTSLTIQCQVDSQVTMMFWYRQQPGQSLTLIATANQGSEATYESGFVIDKFPISRPNLTFSTLTVSNMSPEDSSIYLCSARTGEETQYFGPGTRLLVL.

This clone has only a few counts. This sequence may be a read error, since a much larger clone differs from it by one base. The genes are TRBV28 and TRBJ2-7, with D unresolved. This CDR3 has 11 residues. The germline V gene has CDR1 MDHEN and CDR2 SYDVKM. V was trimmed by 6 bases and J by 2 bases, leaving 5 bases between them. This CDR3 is CASRSTYEQYF. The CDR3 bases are TGTGCCAGCAGATCGACCTACGAGCAGTACTTC.

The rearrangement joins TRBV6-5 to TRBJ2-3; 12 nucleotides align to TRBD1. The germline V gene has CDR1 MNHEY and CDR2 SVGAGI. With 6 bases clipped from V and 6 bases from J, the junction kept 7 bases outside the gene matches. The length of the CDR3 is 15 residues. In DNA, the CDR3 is TGTGCCAGCAGCCCCGGGACAGGGGGCTGGGATACGCAGTATTTT. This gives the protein CASSPGTGGWDTQYF.

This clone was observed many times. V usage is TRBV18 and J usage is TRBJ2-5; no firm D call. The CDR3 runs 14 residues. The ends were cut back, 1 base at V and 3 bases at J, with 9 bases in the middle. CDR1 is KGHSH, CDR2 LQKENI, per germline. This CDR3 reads CASSPQVHEETQYF. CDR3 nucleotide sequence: TGTGCCAGCTCACCACAGGTCCACGAAGAGACCCAGTACTTC.

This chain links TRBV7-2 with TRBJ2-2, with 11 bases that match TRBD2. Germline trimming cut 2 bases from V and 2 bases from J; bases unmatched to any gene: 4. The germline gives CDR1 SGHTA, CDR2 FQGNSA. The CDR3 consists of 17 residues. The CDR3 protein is CASSLLLAGANTGELFF. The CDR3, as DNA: TGTGCCAGCAGCTTATTACTAGCGGGAGCAAACACCGGGGAGCTGTTTTTT.

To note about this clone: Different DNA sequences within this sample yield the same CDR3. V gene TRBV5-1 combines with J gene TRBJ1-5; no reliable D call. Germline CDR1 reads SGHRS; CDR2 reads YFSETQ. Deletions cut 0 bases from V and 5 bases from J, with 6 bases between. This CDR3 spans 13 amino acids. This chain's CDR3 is CASSLDTDQPQHF. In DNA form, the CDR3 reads TGCGCCAGCAGCTTGGACACCGATCAGCCCCAGCATTTT.

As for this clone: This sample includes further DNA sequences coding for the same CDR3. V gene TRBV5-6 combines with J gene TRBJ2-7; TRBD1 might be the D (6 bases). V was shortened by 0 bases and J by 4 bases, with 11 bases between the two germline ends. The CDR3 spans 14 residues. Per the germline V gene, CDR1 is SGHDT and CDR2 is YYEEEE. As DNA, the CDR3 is TGTGCCAGCAGCTTGGGGCAGGGGAGATACGAGCAGTACTTC. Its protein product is CASSLGQGRYEQYF.

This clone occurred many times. The CDR3 sequence is CASGSGWEGDTEAFF. The CDR3 DNA reads TGCGCCAGCGGCTCGGGTTGGGAGGGGGACACTGAAGCTTTCTTT. V is TRBV4-1 and J is TRBJ1-1; perhaps TRBD1 as D (6 bases). V was clipped by 8 bases and J by 3 bases, with 19 bases between them. Looked up from germline, CDR1 is MGHRA and CDR2 is YSYEKL. The CDR3 is 15 amino acids.

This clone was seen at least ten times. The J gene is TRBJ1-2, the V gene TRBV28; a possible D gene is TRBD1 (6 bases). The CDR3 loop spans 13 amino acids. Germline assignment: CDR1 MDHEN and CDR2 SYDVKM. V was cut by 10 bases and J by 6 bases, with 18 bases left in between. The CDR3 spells CATLYRDGNGYTF. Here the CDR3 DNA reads TGTGCCACCTTATACAGGGATGGGAATGGCTACACCTTC.

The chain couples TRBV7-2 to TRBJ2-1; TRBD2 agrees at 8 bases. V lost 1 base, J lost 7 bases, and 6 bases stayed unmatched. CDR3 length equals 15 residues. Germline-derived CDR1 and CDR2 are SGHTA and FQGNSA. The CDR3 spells CASSLERREGNEQFF. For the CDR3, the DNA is TGTGCCAGCAGCTTAGAGAGACGGGAGGGAAATGAGCAGTTCTTC.

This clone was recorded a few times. CDR3 DNA sequence: TGTGCCAGCAGCCAAAACAGGGCCACTGAAGCTTTCTTT. It specifies CASSQNRATEAFF. V and J are TRBV28 and TRBJ1-1, with a weak D call TRBD1 (6 bases). There are 13 residues in the CDR3. Germline V gene lookup returns CDR1 MDHEN and CDR2 SYDVKM. Trimming cost V 6 bases and J 4 bases, with 12 bases left between them.

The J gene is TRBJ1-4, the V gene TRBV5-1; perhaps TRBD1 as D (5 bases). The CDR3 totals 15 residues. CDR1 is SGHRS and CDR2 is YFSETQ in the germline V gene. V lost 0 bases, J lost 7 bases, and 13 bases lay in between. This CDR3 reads CASSLEGKRGEKLFF. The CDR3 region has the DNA TGCGCCAGCAGCTTGGAGGGGAAAAGGGGTGAAAAACTGTTTTTT.

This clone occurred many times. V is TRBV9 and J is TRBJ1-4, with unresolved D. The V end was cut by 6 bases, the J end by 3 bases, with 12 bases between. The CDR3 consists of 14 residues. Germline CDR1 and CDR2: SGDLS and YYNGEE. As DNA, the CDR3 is TGTGCCAGCATCCCGAGGGAGGCTAATGAAAAACTGTTTTTT. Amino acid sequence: CASIPREANEKLFF.